This T cell receptor beta chain was identified during a study of T-cell reconstitution after alpha-beta-depleted transplantation in children. Germline CDR1 is KGHSH and CDR2 is LQKENI. Trimming stripped 3 bases from V and 4 bases from J, with 22 bases between. CDR3 length equals 18 residues. Preparing the TCRbeta library involved the use of unique molecular identifiers. TCRdb processed the PCR reads anew with MiXCR; each CDR3 protein has one entry. The sample yields fewer than 750,000 distinct CDR3 sequences, about 21% seen once. In this sample, this clonotype turned up a few times. The sequencing used PBMCs, mostly from graft donor cells, collected 360 days after TCRalphabeta/CD19-depleted stem cell transplant. This clonotype was sampled from a boy under two years old who had a stem cell transplant for acute myeloid leukemia, so the T cells may come from the graft donor. The chain is built from TRBV18 and TRBJ2-1, with a possible D match to TRBD1 (5 bases). The CDR3 coding sequence is TGTGCCAGCTCACCCCCAACAACCAGGGCCTTAGGTTACAATGAGCAGTTCTTC. Translated, it gives CASSPPTTRALGYNEQFF. Full variable domain (rest looked up from reference TRBV18 and TRBJ2-1): NAGVMQNPRHLVRRRGQEARLRCSPMKGHSHVYWYRQLPEEGLKFMVYLQKENIIDESGMPKERFSAEFPKEGPSILRIQQVVRGDSAAYFCASSPPTTRALGYNEQFFGPGTRLTVL.